The TCR beta chain under discussion was sequenced for a study of shared clonotypes between healthy human individuals. Study conclusions and caveats: Clonotype sharing among donors was thought likely to change with sequencing depth.

This was a deep-level run. In the original workflow: Junction-only sequences produced by ImmunoSEQ had no quality scores, so filtering differed. Measured with immunoSEQ multiplex PCR; TCRdb has only the in-frame clones, and not every one. V and J calls and clone size are copied from that table; D and trimming were computed from the DNA. Of roughly 1 million clones listed, about four fifths are singletons. The CDR3 is made up of 15 amino acids. The germline gives CDR1 SNHLY, CDR2 FYNNEI. The V end lost 7 bases, the J end lost 1 base, and 13 bases lay between the germline ends. This clone has a handful of counts. Its antigen is not known. A CD45RA+ naive subset and a CD45RA-negative memory subset were split from CD4+ cells.

The sequence was obtained from a man between 18 and 35 years old in good health. Some clones in this sample may be carry-over from other donors' samples. The sample taken for sequencing was memory CD4+ T cells from PBMCs. Stated subset: CD45RA-negative fraction. The chain links TRBV2 to TRBJ2-2; D call uncertain. CDR3 amino acids: CASTIGAGNTGELFF. The CDR3 coding sequence is TGTGCCAGCACTATAGGTGCAGGGAACACCGGGGAGCTGTTTTTT.